This T cell receptor (beta chain) was identified during a study of shared clonotypes between healthy human individuals. Trimming took 2 bases from V and 4 from J, leaving 15 bases between them. Germline V gives CDR1 SGHRS, CDR2 YFSETQ. The CDR3 runs to 15 residues. Terminally differentiated effector memory CD45RA+ cells were excluded from the naive CD8 cells, which were CD45RO-negative and positively selected for CCR7. Libraries were prepared by immunoSEQ multiplex PCR; TCRdb keeps only in-frame clonotypes and omits some of them. The sample includes about 610,000 clones, about 95% of them seen just once.

Sequencing was carried out using naive CD8+ T cells sorted from blood. This clonotype was obtained from a woman in her 30s in good health. The rearrangement uses TRBV5-1 and TRBJ2-5; TRBD1 might be the D (6 bases). CDR3 protein: CASSFEQGGVETQYF. The CDR3 DNA sequence: TGCGCCAGCAGCTTTGAACAGGGTGGGGTAGAGACCCAGTACTTC.